The 18 T cell receptor beta chains below come from one sample, sequenced in a study of OX40 agonist ivuxolimab in advanced cancers. Sequencing was performed with immunoSEQ multiplex PCR; in TCRdb, only in-frame clones are kept and a portion is missing. The sample holds over 60,000 clones; roughly 85% are singletons and the top ten take over 4%. Material: CD4+ or CD8+ T cells sorted from blood, obtained in a trial of the OX40 agonist ivuxolimab. The receptors stem from an adult with an advanced solid tumor such as melanoma, head and neck, liver or kidney cancer.

This chain uses TRBV5-1 with TRBJ2-7, with 9 positions matching TRBD1. The CDR3 is 16 amino acids. V lost 4 bases and J lost 6; bases outside the gene matches: 14. CDR1 is SGHRS and CDR2 is YFSETQ in the germline V gene. The DNA of the CDR3 is TGCGCCAGCAGCGGAACCGGCTGGGGACAGGGCGGCGAGCAGTACTTC. This sequence encodes CASSGTGWGQGGEQYF.

The chain is built from TRBV9 and TRBJ1-3; no firm D call. The germline V gene has CDR1 SGDLS and CDR2 YYNGEE. This CDR3 region has 15 residues. V lost 5 bases to trimming and J lost 2 bases, with 14 bases between them. The CDR3 nucleotides read TGTGCCAGCAGTCCGACGGACCATCCTGGAAACACCATATATTTT. Residues: CASSPTDHPGNTIYF. The whole variable domain, filled in from reference TRBV9 and TRBJ1-3, reads DSGVTQTPKHLITATGQRVTLRCSPRSGDLSVYWYQQSLDQGLQFLIQYYNGEERAKGNILERFSAQQFPDLHSELNLSSLELGDSALYFCASSPTDHPGNTIYFGEGSWLTVV.

The chain employs TRBV2 and TRBJ2-6, with no clear D. Deletions cut 6 bases from V and 1 base from J, with 10 bases between. CDR1 and CDR2 (germline): SNHLY, FYNNEI. This CDR3 spans 15 amino acids. The CDR3 region is CASRPRPSGANVLTF. In DNA form, the CDR3 reads TGTGCCAGCAGACCTAGGCCATCTGGGGCCAACGTCCTGACTTTC.

This rearrangement joins TRBV27 to TRBJ2-1, with 12 bases aligning to TRBD2. Germline V gives CDR1 MNHEY, CDR2 SMNVEV (reference sequence). Unmatched junction bases numbered 10, after V lost 7 bases and J lost 3 bases. CDR3 size: 17 residues. Here the CDR3 reads CASKPSSGRAHYNEQFF. The CDR3 DNA is TGTGCCAGCAAGCCCTCTAGCGGGAGGGCCCACTACAATGAGCAGTTCTTC.

The rearrangement links TRBV7-2 to TRBJ2-5; maybe TRBD1 (5 bases). The CDR3 length is 14 residues. CDR1 is SGHTA and CDR2 is FQGNSA in the germline V gene. Trimming pared 2 bases from V and 2 bases from J, leaving 9 bases between. CDR3 amino acids: CASSLSAGQETQYF. The CDR3 bases are TGTGCCAGCAGCTTATCGGCAGGGCAAGAGACCCAGTACTTC.

The rearrangement joins TRBV28 to TRBJ2-7, with D perhaps TRBD2 (6 bases). CDR3 length: 15 amino acids. The germline V gene has CDR1 MDHEN and CDR2 SYDVKM. The V end lost 4 bases, the J end lost 2 bases, and 15 bases lay between the germline ends. Here the CDR3 reads CASSSVAVPPYEQYF. CDR3 DNA sequence: TGTGCCAGCAGTTCCGTAGCGGTACCCCCCTACGAGCAGTACTTC.

The gene calls are TRBV11-2 and TRBJ1-1, with D possibly being TRBD1 (5 bases). The V end was cut by 1 base, the J end by 1 base, with 10 bases between. The CDR3 is 15 residues long. Germline CDR1 and CDR2: SGHAT and FQNNGV. The DNA for the CDR3 is TGTGCCAGCAGCTTAGGATGGCAGGGGAACACTGAAGCTTTCTTT. Translation gives CASSLGWQGNTEAFF.

The gene calls are TRBV19 and TRBJ1-4, with 8 bases matching TRBD1. V shed 6 bases, J shed 10 bases, and the junction held 10 bases outside the gene matches. The CDR3 is 14 residues long. Germline V lookup: CDR1 LNHDA, CDR2 SQIVND (reference sequence). CDR3 amino acids: CASRNRGSDTKLFF. DNA of the CDR3: TGTGCCAGTAGAAACAGGGGGTCGGATACAAAACTGTTTTTT.

The chain recombines TRBV29-1 with TRBJ1-3, with TRBD1 matching 9 bases. The CDR3 sequence is 13 residues long. Germline trimming cut 4 bases from V and 9 bases from J; bases unmatched to any gene: 7. The germline CDR1 and CDR2 sequences are SQVTM and ANQGSEA. DNA of the CDR3: TGCAGCGTTGGAGAGACAGGGGGTGGCACCATATATTTT. Protein product: CSVGETGGGTIYF.

The V and J genes are TRBV27 and TRBJ2-3; 7 bases are shared with TRBD2. With V trimmed by 7 bases and J by 4 bases, 11 bases remained unmatched. CDR1 and CDR2 from the germline V gene are MNHEY and SMNVEV (reference sequence). The CDR3 is made up of 15 amino acids. CDR3 sequence reads: CASILSRRESDTQYF. The CDR3 DNA sequence: TGTGCCAGCATCCTTTCTCGGCGGGAGTCAGATACGCAGTATTTT.

The chain combines TRBV21-1 with TRBJ2-4; TRBD2, the D gene given by the table, was not confirmed from the DNA. TRBV21-1 is reported as a pseudogene. The CDR3 is 16 amino acids. CDR3 protein: CASSKGQRGGSGGKDF. The CDR3 DNA reads as TGTGCCAGCAGCAAAGGACAGCGGGGAGGTTCGGGGGGCAAAGACTTC.

The V call is TRBV19, the J call TRBJ1-2; TRBD1 matches 7 bases. CDR3 length: 15 amino acids. V lost 5 bases to trimming and J lost 4 bases; unmatched junction nucleotides: 10. Germline CDR1 reads LNHDA; CDR2 reads SQIVND (reference sequence). CDR3 region: CASSPDGQVLYGYTF. The CDR3 region has the DNA TGTGCCAGTAGTCCGGACGGACAGGTCCTCTATGGCTACACCTTC.

In its sample, this clone was seen once. The J gene is TRBJ2-5, the V gene TRBV29-1; D ambiguous. This CDR3 contains 13 residues. Trimming took 0 bases from V and 4 from J, leaving 9 bases between them. In germline, CDR1 is SQVTM, CDR2 ANQGSEA. CDR3 sequence: CSVEDPNGETQYF. CDR3 bases: TGCAGCGTTGAAGATCCGAATGGAGAGACCCAGTACTTC.

J is TRBJ2-1 and V is TRBV2, with a tentative D call TRBD1 (5 bases). The CDR3 contains 13 residues. Germline V lookup: CDR1 SNHLY, CDR2 FYNNEI. Trimming cost V 4 bases and J 7 bases, with 11 bases left between them. This CDR3 is CASSVQGMNEQFF. The CDR3 region has the DNA TGTGCCAGCAGTGTCCAGGGAATGAATGAGCAGTTCTTC.

The chain carries TRBV7-2 and TRBJ1-2; 7 bases line up with TRBD1. This CDR3 is 12 amino acids long. Looked up from germline, CDR1 is SGHTA and CDR2 is FQGNSA. After removal of 5 bases from V and 8 bases from J, the junction contained 5 bases not matched to a gene. In nucleotides, the CDR3 is TGTGCCAGCAGCATGACAGGGTTCGGCTACACCTTC. Its translation: CASSMTGFGYTF.

The V gene is TRBV28, the J gene TRBJ2-2; tentatively, D is TRBD2 (6 bases). The CDR3 consists of 15 residues. In germline, CDR1 is MDHEN, CDR2 SYDVKM. Trimming left V 7 bases short and J 4 bases short, with 16 bases between. The CDR3 nucleotides read TGTGCCAGCACCATACGGGACTCCCTCACCGGGGAGCTGTTTTTT. It encodes CASTIRDSLTGELFF.

In its sample, this clone ranks as medium-sized. This sequence joins TRBV21-1 and TRBJ2-7. TRBV21-1 is deemed a pseudogene. The CDR3 has 13 amino acids. CDR3 sequence reads: CASRGTVGYEQYF. The CDR3 DNA reads TGTGCCAGCAGGGGCACCGTGGGATACGAGCAGTACTTC.

The V and J genes are TRBV7-2 and TRBJ2-1; 8 bases are a match to TRBD2. Unmatched junction bases numbered 9, after V lost 2 bases and J lost 0 bases. CDR1 and CDR2 from the germline V gene are SGHTA and FQGNSA. The CDR3 consists of 18 residues. CDR3 nucleotide sequence: TGTGCCAGCAGCTTACTCGCGGGAGGTTTCTTCTCCTACAATGAGCAGTTCTTC. This gives the protein CASSLLAGGFFSYNEQFF. The entire variable domain, with the rest obtained from reference TRBV7-2 and TRBJ2-1, is as follows: GAGVSQSPSNKVTEKGKDVELRCDPISGHTALYWYRQSLGQGLEFLIYFQGNSAPDKSGLPSDRFSAERTGGSVSTLTIQRTQQEDSAVYLCASSLLAGGFFSYNEQFFGPGTRLTVL.